This TCR beta chain comes out of a study of shared clonotypes between healthy human individuals. General study results and limits: Larger estimated richness was generally recorded for naive subsets relative to memory subsets.

Profiled with immunoSEQ multiplex PCR; TCRdb holds only in-frame clones, not every one. The sample includes a few million clones, around nine tenths of them seen just once. This CDR3 has 14 residues. V was trimmed by 1 base and J by 3 bases, leaving 10 bases between them. Looked up from germline, CDR1 is LNHNV and CDR2 is YYDKDF (reference sequence). Every donor was a Caucasian adult from Nashville, Tennessee. Memory CD4+ cells were the fraction left after CD45RA+ naive selection. For this clone: Its matching antigen is unknown.

This rearrangement joins TRBV15 to TRBJ2-7; D is ambiguous. Sequenced sample: naive CD4+ T cells sorted from blood. Subset here: CD45RA+ positively selected. The receptor comes from a man in his late teens or twenties in good health. The CDR3 DNA sequence: TGTGCCACCAGCAGAGGAGCACTGGGCTACGAGCAGTACTTC. Amino acids: CATSRGALGYEQYF.